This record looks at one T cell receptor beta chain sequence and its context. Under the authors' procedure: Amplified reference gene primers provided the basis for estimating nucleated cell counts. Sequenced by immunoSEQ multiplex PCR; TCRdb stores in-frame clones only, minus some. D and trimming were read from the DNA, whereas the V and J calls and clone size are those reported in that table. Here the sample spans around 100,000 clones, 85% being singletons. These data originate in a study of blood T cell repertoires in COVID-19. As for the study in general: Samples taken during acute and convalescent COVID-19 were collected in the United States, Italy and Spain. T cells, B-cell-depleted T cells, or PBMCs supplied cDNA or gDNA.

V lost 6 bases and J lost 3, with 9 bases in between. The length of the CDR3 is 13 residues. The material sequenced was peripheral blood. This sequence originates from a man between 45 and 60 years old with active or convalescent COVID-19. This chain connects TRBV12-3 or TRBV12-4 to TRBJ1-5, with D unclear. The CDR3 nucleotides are TGTGCCAGCAGCCTCGGGGTCAATCAGCCCCAGCATTTT. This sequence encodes CASSLGVNQPQHF.